This T cell receptor (beta chain) was profiled in a study of blood T cell repertoires in COVID-19 (TCRdb year 2020). The study in broad terms: Samples from collaborators originated in the United States, Italy and Spain and spanned both the acute and convalescent phases of COVID-19. The material from the prospective study consisted of cDNA or gDNA derived from T cells, B-cell-depleted T cells, or PBMCs. Subjects who had been exposed to COVID-19, were actively infected with it, or had recovered from it provided the deeply sampled blood TCRbeta repertoires that made up the dataset. A freely available public database, intended as a resource for researchers studying the immune response to SARS-CoV-2, is where the repertoires were released. The samples were drawn from two sources: the first 160 participants of the ongoing ImmuneRACE study, and 950 to 1,500 subjects contributed by 6 global collaborators. Nearly every sample came with metadata listing a de-identified subject ID, COVID-19 status, age in years and sex. HLA class I and class II types, where available, came from metadata supplied by the sample provider rather than from assay-based typing.

Broad study findings and their caveats: The quantity of clinical and demographic metadata differed by source and by participant and was supplied without curation.

About this clone itself: Its recognized antigen is unknown. It has no much larger one-base neighbor in the sample; base qualities were not kept.

Each collaborating institution followed its own protocols to collect whole blood in K2EDTA tubes. For TCRbeta analysis, collaborator samples were shipped as frozen whole blood, as isolated PBMCs, or as DNA extracted from either sample type. A distance of 13 bases separates the germline ends of V and J, which lose 10 bases and 1 base respectively. Counted from cysteine to phenylalanine, this CDR3 has 14 amino acids. The DNA shown is the 42-base CDR3, in frame from base 1. The germline V gene yields ENHRY for CDR1 and SYGVKD for CDR2. TCRbeta CDR3 regions were amplified from genomic DNA by means of the immunoSEQ Assay, a bias-controlled multiplex PCR. In the paper's pipeline: Within the assay, amplification of reference gene primers was used to estimate how many nucleated cells each sample contained. To quantify the absolute abundance of each unique TCRbeta CDR3 rearrangement, sequence reads were collapsed and filtered. Productive Simpson clonality was computed per sample as the square root of Simpson's diversity index over productive rearrangements. Here the immuneACCESS table is served through TCRdb, limited to in-frame sequences with V and J called. Missing clones are a known gap in these copies; in checked studies unresolved V genes cover under half, and the rest lacks a known reason. The V and J calls and clone size were taken over from that table, and D and trimming were inferred from the DNA. The sample table contains 210,000 or so clones; only one count was recorded for roughly 84% of them. The ten largest make up less than 20% of the sample.

The sequenced sample was peripheral blood. This TCR came from a human donor in a cohort sampled during active COVID-19. The chain is assembled from TRBV10-3 and TRBJ2-2; the D gene cannot be named for sure. The nucleotide sequence is TGTGCCACCAAGCTAGAGTGGAACACCGGGGAGCTGTTTTTT. Translated, this is CATKLEWNTGELFF.